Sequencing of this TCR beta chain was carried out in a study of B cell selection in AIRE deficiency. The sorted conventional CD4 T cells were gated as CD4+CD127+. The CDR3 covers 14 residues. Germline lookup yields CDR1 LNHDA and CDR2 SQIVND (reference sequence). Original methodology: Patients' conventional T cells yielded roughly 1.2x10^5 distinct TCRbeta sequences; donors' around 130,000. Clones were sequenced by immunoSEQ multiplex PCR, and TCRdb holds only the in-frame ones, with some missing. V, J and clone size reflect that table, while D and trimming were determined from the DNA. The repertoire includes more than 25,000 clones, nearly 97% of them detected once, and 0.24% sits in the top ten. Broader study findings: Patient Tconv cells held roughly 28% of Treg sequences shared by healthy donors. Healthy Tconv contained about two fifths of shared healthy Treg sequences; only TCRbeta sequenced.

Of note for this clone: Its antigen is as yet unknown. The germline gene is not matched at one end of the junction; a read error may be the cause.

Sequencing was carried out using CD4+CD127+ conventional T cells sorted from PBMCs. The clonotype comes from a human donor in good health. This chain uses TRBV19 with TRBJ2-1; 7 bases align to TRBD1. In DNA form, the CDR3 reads TGTGCCAGTAGGATAGCCTCCCGTCAGACAGGGCTCTTCTTC. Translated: CASRIASRQTGLFF.